The rows below give T cell receptor beta chains drawn from one sample of a study of spatial heterogeneity in lung cancer. MiXCR, applied by TCRdb to the 5' RACE reads, yields one record per CDR3 protein. The sample shows under 15,000 distinct CDR3 sequences, 14% of them seen only once. This specimen was PBMCs, taken at surgery. These receptors were taken from a female donor with early-stage non-small cell lung cancer. Both conserved end residues are part of each CDR3. The order of the fields is V gene, clone size, J gene, D gene, CDR3 protein, CDR3 DNA. A D gene is named only where the DNA matches it firmly. Only part of the rows carry a size: once, few, many, or a class if the clone is expanded.

TRBV29-1	many	TRBJ1-2	.	CSVVRQGGYGYTF	TGCAGCGTTGTACGGCAGGGTGGCTATGGCTACACCTTC
TRBV28	medium-sized	TRBJ1-5	.	CASSLMRMNQPQHF	TGTGCCAGCAGTTTAATGCGGATGAATCAGCCCCAGCATTTT
TRBV5-6	.	TRBJ2-5	.	CASSSGGWARETQYF	TGTGCCAGCAGCTCTGGGGGTTGGGCCCGAGAGACCCAGTACTTC
TRBV11-1	many	TRBJ2-1	TRBD2	CASGRMTSGVFNEQFF	TGTGCCAGCGGACGGATGACTAGCGGGGTCTTCAATGAGCAGTTCTTC
TRBV23-1	medium-sized	TRBJ2-1	.	CASSQFSLSSYNEQFF	TGCGCCAGCAGTCAATTCTCCCTGAGCTCCTACAATGAGCAGTTCTTC
TRBV14	many	TRBJ2-1	TRBD1	CASSQDGTGNYNEQFF	TGTGCCAGCAGCCAAGATGGGACAGGGAACTACAATGAGCAGTTCTTC
TRBV12-2	many	TRBJ2-7	.	CASRTLERPTPYEQYF	TGTGCAAGTCGCACCCTCGAGCGGCCCACCCCCTACGAGCAGTACTTC
TRBV12-3/TRBV12-4	many	TRBJ2-5	TRBD2	CASRSLAGVRETQYF	TGTGCCAGCAGGTCTCTAGCGGGAGTAAGAGAGACCCAGTACTTC
TRBV7-8	few	TRBJ1-1	.	CASSLVLTEAFF	TGTGCCAGCAGCTTAGTCCTGACAGAAGCTTTCTTT
TRBV5-1	medium-sized	TRBJ2-3	.	CASRTRNTDTQYF	TGCGCCAGTAGGACGCGGAACACAGATACGCAGTATTTT
TRBV20-1	medium-sized	TRBJ2-5	TRBD1	CSARDSHYVIQGEETQYF	TGCAGTGCTAGAGATTCGCATTACGTAATACAGGGGGAAGAGACCCAGTACTTC
TRBV3-2	many	TRBJ2-7	.	CAPPLARSGSRPYEQYF	TGTGCCCCCCCCCTCGCTCGGTCTGGGTCACGGCCCTACGAGCAGTACTTC
TRBV15	many	TRBJ1-1	TRBD1	CATSSQGEFGTEAFF	TGTGCCACCAGCAGCCAGGGGGAATTCGGCACTGAAGCTTTCTTT
TRBV7-9	medium-sized	TRBJ2-5	.	CASSQREALYETQYF	TGTGCCAGCAGCCAAAGAGAGGCACTCTACGAGACCCAGTACTTC
TRBV4-1	few	TRBJ2-5	.	CASSRDGFQETQYF	TGCGCCAGCAGCCGGGACGGCTTCCAAGAGACCCAGTACTTC
TRBV29-1	few	TRBJ2-1	.	CSVRGGLVNEQFF	TGCAGCGTGAGGGGGGGGCTGGTGAATGAGCAGTTCTTC
TRBV19	many	TRBJ2-1	TRBD2	CASSSQGLAGGQQFF	TGTGCCAGTAGTTCGCAGGGACTAGCGGGAGGACAGCAGTTCTTC
TRBV28	.	TRBJ1-5	.	CASRTSLGGRGGQPQHF	TGTGCCAGCAGAACTTCTCTAGGGGGGAGAGGTGGACAGCCCCAGCATTTT
TRBV5-1	.	TRBJ2-5	.	CATLDTDGGTQYF	TGCGCCACCCTCGACACGGACGGTGGGACCCAGTACTTC
TRBV28	many	TRBJ2-1	.	CASSGEPTNEQFF	TGTGCCAGCTCGGGAGAGCCCACCAATGAGCAGTTCTTC
TRBV20-1	medium-sized	TRBJ2-1	TRBD2	CSGRSSGNEQFF	TGCAGTGGGCGGTCTAGCGGGAATGAGCAGTTCTTC
TRBV5-1	medium-sized	TRBJ2-1	.	CASSARGASSYNEQFF	TGCGCCAGCAGCGCCCGGGGAGCGAGCTCCTACAATGAGCAGTTCTTC
TRBV29-1	.	TRBJ2-3	TRBD2	CSAKAGPTDTQYF	TGCAGCGCCAAAGCGGGGCCCACAGATACGCAGTATTTT
TRBV29-1	medium-sized	TRBJ2-7	.	CSVESPSAELRF	TGCAGCGTGGAGTCCCCCTCGGCGGAGCTGCGCTTC
TRBV14	medium-sized	TRBJ2-1	TRBD2	CASSKTSGSYNEQFF	TGTGCCAGCAGCAAGACTAGCGGTTCCTACAATGAGCAGTTCTTC
TRBV3-1	few	TRBJ2-7	.	CASSQLYEQYF	TGTGCCAGCAGCCAACTATACGAGCAGTACTTC
TRBV6-2/TRBV6-3	.	TRBJ2-5	TRBD2	CASSYVTSGEETQYF	TGTGCCAGCAGTTACGTGACTAGCGGGGAAGAGACCCAGTACTTC
TRBV7-2	.	TRBJ1-6	.	CASSFDRNSPLHF	TGTGCCAGCAGCTTCGACAGAAATTCACCCCTCCACTTT
TRBV6-2/TRBV6-3	medium-sized	TRBJ1-2	.	CASSYSGSPFYGYTF	TGTGCCAGCAGTTACTCCGGCAGCCCTTTCTATGGCTACACCTTC
TRBV3-1	many	TRBJ1-3	.	CASSQVGPGNTIYF	TGTGCCAGCAGCCAAGTGGGGCCTGGAAACACCATATATTTT
TRBV12-3/TRBV12-4	medium-sized	TRBJ1-1	TRBD1	CASSSGQGMNTEAFF	TGTGCCAGCAGTTCCGGACAGGGGATGAACACTGAAGCTTTCTTT
TRBV7-2	many	TRBJ2-3	TRBD2	CASSLVAGGTDTQYF	TGTGCCAGCAGCTTAGTTGCGGGAGGCACAGATACGCAGTATTTT
TRBV5-1	medium-sized	TRBJ1-2	.	CASSLAGHNYGYTF	TGCGCCAGCAGCTTGGCCGGACATAACTATGGCTACACCTTC
TRBV6-2/TRBV6-3	few	TRBJ2-3	TRBD2	CATRRAGATDTQYF	TGTGCCACCCGCAGGGCGGGAGCTACAGATACGCAGTATTTT
TRBV14	medium-sized	TRBJ2-2	.	CASSPGGTNTGELFF	TGTGCCAGCAGCCCTGGGGGGACGAACACCGGGGAGCTGTTTTTT
TRBV12-3/TRBV12-4	.	TRBJ2-7	TRBD1	CASSLGQGGPSYEQYF	TGTGCCAGCAGTCTGGGACAGGGAGGGCCCTCCTACGAGCAGTACTTC
TRBV20-1	medium-sized	TRBJ1-2	TRBD1	CSARDRGQGINGYTF	TGCAGTGCTAGAGATCGTGGACAGGGGATTAATGGCTACACCTTC
TRBV15	medium-sized	TRBJ1-2	.	CATRRGRYNSNYGYTF	TGTGCCACCAGGAGGGGCAGGTATAACTCCAACTATGGCTACACCTTC
TRBV27	medium-sized	TRBJ1-5	.	CASSPQPNQPQHF	TGTGCCAGCAGTCCACAGCCGAATCAGCCCCAGCATTTT
TRBV11-2	medium-sized	TRBJ2-3	.	CASSFGTPSTDTQYF	TGTGCCAGCAGCTTTGGAACACCGAGCACAGATACGCAGTATTTT